Below, 9 T cell receptor beta chains from the same sample are listed, as sequenced in a study of CD8 T cells in Susac syndrome. RNA, at roughly 0.45 to 1 ug, was reverse transcribed with random hexamers. From the immunoSEQ multiplex PCR reads, TCRdb called clonotypes with MiXCR, one entry per CDR3 protein. The table has approximately 110,000 distinct CDR3 sequences, approximately 95% seen once. The sequencing sample was made of CD8+ T cells from PBMCs. The receptors were gathered from a human donor with multiple sclerosis.

This chain uses TRBV7-9 with TRBJ1-2; D is ambiguous. Deletions cut 3 bases from V and 0 bases from J, with 11 bases between. The CDR3 spans 15 residues. Germline CDR1 and CDR2: SEHNR and FQNEAQ (reference sequence). CDR3 coding DNA: TGTGCCAGCAGCTTGGAGGTCGATCCTAACTATGGCTACACCTTC. Translating it yields CASSLEVDPNYGYTF.

The sample holds a few counts of this clonotype. V is TRBV6-1 and J is TRBJ2-1; D may be TRBD2 (5 bases). Germline CDR1 and CDR2: MNHNS and SASEGT. The CDR3 sequence is 13 residues long. V was pared by 11 bases and J by 4 bases, with 15 bases between. DNA for the CDR3: TGTGCCGCCGGGATGGGATTGTACAATGAGCAGTTCTTC. It is translated as CAAGMGLYNEQFF.

This chain uses TRBV20-1 with TRBJ2-3; tentative D call: TRBD1 (9 bases). This CDR3 has 18 amino acids. The germline V gene encodes CDR1 DFQATT and CDR2 SNEGSKA (reference sequence). Trimming removed 8 bases at V and 6 bases at J, with 33 bases between. CDR3 sequence reads: CSTSQWDRVRRGGDTQYF. The CDR3 region has the DNA TGCAGTACATCGCAGTGGGACAGGGTTAGACGGGGGGGCGATACGCAGTATTTT.

The chain has TRBV12-3 or TRBV12-4 and TRBJ1-5; D gene ambiguous. The CDR3 sequence is 14 residues long. The V end was cut by 6 bases, the J end by 0 bases, with 9 bases between. CDR3 nucleotide sequence: TGTGCCAGCAGGGATAGTGATAGCAATCAGCCCCAGCATTTT. It specifies CASRDSDSNQPQHF.

This rearrangement joins TRBV6-2 or TRBV6-3 to TRBJ1-5; D may be TRBD1 (6 bases). The CDR3 has 14 residues. Germline V gives CDR1 MNHEY, CDR2 SVGEGT. Between the trimmed V and J ends, which lost 6 bases and 13 bases, there was a span of 22 bases. The CDR3 spells CASRGGDQSAPQHF. In nucleotides, the CDR3 is TGTGCCAGCAGAGGGGGAGACCAATCAGCCCCTCAGCATTTT.

This clonotype was seen a handful of times. The chain joins TRBV24-1 to TRBJ2-7; 8 bases agree with TRBD1. Germline CDR1 reads KGHDR; CDR2 reads SFDVKD. The CDR3 covers 19 residues. The ends lost 7 bases at V and 1 base at J; junction bases unmatched: 20. This chain's CDR3 is CATSTPDTKGQGRSYEQYV. For the CDR3, the DNA is TGTGCCACCAGCACCCCAGATACTAAAGGACAGGGTAGGTCCTACGAGCAGTACGTC.

The chain combines TRBV20-1 with TRBJ2-7; the D call may be TRBD1 or TRBD2 (5 bases each). This CDR3 has 13 amino acids. CDR1 is DFQATT and CDR2 is SNEGSKA in the germline V gene (reference sequence). Trimming cost V 3 bases and J 4 bases, with 13 bases left between them. The CDR3 loop is CSASPGTEYEQYF. The CDR3 DNA reads TGCAGTGCTAGTCCCGGGACGGAGTACGAGCAGTACTTC.

The gene calls are TRBV6-1 and TRBJ2-7; tentatively, D is TRBD1 (5 bases). The length of the CDR3 is 13 residues. Trimming shortened V by 7 bases and J by 2 bases, and 12 bases separated the two germline ends. Germline-derived CDR1 and CDR2 are MNHNS and SASEGT. This chain's CDR3 is CASTHDSTYEQYF. The CDR3 nucleotides read TGTGCCAGCACCCACGACAGTACCTACGAGCAGTACTTC.

The chain combines TRBV29-1 with TRBJ2-1; D possibly corresponds to TRBD2 (6 bases). V shed 2 bases and J shed 10 bases, with 27 bases lying between them. Germline CDR1 SQVTM, CDR2 ANQGSEA. This CDR3 is built from 17 residues. CDR3 sequence (DNA): TGCAGCGTTGAATGGAGGGGTAGTCGCGGGCCACGCGGGGAGCAGTTCTTC. This gives the protein CSVEWRGSRGPRGEQFF.